This TCR beta chain was profiled in a study of blood T cell repertoires in COVID-19. The repertoire was sequenced with immunoSEQ multiplex PCR; TCRdb's copy has only in-frame clones and lacks some. The sample records about 40,000 clones, around 85% being singletons. CDR1 KGHSH and CDR2 LQKENI come from the germline V gene. The CDR3 extends over 17 amino acids. Trimming removed 0 bases from V and 0 bases from J; junction bases left unmatched: 7. The genes are TRBV18 and TRBJ1-1, with 7 nucleotides matching TRBD1. The TCR originated in a human donor with acute or convalescent COVID-19. The donor label of this sample is uncertain. Input material: peripheral blood. CDR3 residues: CASSPPGGVPMNTEAFF. The DNA of the CDR3 is TGTGCCAGCTCACCACCAGGGGGCGTCCCAATGAACACTGAAGCTTTCTTT.